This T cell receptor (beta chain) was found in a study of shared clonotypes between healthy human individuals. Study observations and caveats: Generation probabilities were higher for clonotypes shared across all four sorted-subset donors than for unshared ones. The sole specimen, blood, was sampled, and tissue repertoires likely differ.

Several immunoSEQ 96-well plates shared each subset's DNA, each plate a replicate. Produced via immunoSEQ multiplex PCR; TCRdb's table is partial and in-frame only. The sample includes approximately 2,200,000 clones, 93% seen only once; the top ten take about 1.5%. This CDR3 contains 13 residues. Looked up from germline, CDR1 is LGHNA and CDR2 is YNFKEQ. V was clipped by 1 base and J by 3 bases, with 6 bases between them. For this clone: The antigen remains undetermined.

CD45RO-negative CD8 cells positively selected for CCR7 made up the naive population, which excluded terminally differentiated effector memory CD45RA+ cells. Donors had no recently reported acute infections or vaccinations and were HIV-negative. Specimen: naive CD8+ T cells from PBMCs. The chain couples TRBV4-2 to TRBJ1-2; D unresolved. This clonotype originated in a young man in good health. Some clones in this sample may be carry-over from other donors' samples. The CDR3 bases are TGTGCCAGCAGCCAAGGGTCGGACTATGGCTACACCTTC. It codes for CASSQGSDYGYTF.